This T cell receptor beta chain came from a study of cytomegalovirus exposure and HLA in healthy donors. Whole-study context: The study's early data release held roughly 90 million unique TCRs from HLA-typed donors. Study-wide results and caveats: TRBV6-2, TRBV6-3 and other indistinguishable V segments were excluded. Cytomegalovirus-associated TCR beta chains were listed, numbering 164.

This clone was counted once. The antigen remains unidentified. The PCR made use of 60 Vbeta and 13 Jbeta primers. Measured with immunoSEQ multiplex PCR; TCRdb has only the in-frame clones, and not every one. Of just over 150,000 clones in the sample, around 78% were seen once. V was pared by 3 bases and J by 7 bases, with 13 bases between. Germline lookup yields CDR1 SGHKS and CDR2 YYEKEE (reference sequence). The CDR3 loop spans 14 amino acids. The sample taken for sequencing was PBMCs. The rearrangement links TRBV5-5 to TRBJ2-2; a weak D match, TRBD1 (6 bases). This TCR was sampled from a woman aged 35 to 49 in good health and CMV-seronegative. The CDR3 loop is CASSSLGGFGELFF. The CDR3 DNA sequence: TGTGCCAGCAGCTCCTTAGGGGGATTCGGGGAGCTGTTTTTT. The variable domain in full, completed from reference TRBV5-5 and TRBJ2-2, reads DAGVTQSPTHLIKTRGQQVTLRCSPISGHKSVSWYQQVLGQGPQFIFQYYEKEERGRGNFPDRFSARQFPNYSSELNVNALLLGDSALYLCASSSLGGFGELFFGEGSRLTVL.